This TCR beta chain derives from a study of response to subunit inactivated influenza vaccine. Regarding the study as a whole: New T cells are recruited in small numbers by each seasonal influenza vaccination, according to the authors' suggestion.

TCRdb re-called the RT-PCR reads with MiXCR, one entry per CDR3 protein. The sample carries some 570,000 distinct CDR3 sequences, approximately 10% recorded once. Germline values: CDR1 MNHEY, CDR2 SMNVEV (reference sequence). V gave up 7 bases and J gave up 4 bases, with 13 bases separating them. CDR3 length: 13 residues. In regard to this clonotype: No antigen is known for it.

This sample also appeared in a second study, on T cells expressing NK-cell markers. From that study: 5'RACE template switching with UMIs generated TCR beta cDNA. These clonotypes, the leaders elsewhere, also led the CD3+CD56-NKG2C+ fraction in several donors.

The specimen comprised PBMCs from blood, sampled on the day of vaccination. The TCR originated in a man between 50 and 59 years old who received an inactivated influenza vaccine. The chain is built from TRBV27 and TRBJ1-2, with a possible D match to TRBD1 (6 bases). CDR3 region: CASTQDSRYGYTF. For the CDR3, the DNA is TGTGCCAGCACCCAGGACAGTCGCTATGGCTACACCTTC.